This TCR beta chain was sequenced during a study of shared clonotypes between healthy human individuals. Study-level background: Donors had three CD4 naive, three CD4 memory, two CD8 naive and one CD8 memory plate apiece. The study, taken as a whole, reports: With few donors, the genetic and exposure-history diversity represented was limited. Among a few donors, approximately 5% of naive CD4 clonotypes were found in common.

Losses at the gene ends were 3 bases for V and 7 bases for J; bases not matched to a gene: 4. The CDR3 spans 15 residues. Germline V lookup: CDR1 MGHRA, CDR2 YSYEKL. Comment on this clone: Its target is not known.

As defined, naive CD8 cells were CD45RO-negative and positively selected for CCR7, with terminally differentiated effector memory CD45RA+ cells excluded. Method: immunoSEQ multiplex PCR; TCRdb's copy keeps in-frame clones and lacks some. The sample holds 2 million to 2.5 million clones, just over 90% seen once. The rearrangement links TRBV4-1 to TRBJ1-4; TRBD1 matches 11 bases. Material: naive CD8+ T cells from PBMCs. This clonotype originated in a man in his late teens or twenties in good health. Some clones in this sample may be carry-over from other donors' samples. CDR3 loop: CASSHGQGALEKLFF. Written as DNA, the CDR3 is TGCGCCAGCAGCCACGGACAGGGGGCTCTTGAAAAACTGTTTTTT.